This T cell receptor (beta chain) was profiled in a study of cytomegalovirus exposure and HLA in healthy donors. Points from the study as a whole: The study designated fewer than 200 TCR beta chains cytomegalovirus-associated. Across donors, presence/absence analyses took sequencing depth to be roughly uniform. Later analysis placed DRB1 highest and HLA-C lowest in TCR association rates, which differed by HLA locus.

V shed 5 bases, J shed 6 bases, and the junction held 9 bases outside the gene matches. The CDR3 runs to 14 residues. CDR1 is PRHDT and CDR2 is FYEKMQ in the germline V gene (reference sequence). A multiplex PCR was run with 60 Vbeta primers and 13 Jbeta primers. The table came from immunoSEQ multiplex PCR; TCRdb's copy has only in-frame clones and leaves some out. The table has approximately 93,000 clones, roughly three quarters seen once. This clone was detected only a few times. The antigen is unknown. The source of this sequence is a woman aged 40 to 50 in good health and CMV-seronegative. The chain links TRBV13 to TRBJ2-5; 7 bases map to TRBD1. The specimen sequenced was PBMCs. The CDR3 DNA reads TGTGCCAGCAGCGTTAGGGGGCCGGTTAAGACCCAGTACTTC. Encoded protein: CASSVRGPVKTQYF.